A single sample is the source of the 14 T cell receptor beta chains below, sequenced in a study of T cells in Graves' hyperthyroidism and ophthalmopathy. RNA transcripts yielded amplified TCR beta CDR3 regions. In the first-round RT-PCR of the TCR CDR3, the HTBI primer set was used. One entry per CDR3 protein results from TCRdb running MiXCR on the multiplex PCR reads. The data show about 270,000 distinct CDR3 sequences, roughly 22% seen once. The sequenced sample consisted of blood. These receptors were obtained from a man aged 25 to 45 with Graves' ophthalmopathy.

This clonotype has ten or more counts. The CDR3 nucleotides read TGTGCCAGCAGTGAAGGGGTGGCAGGGAGGACAGATACGCAGTATTTT. Encoded protein: CASSEGVAGRTDTQYF. The chain recombines TRBV2 with TRBJ2-3; TRBD2 might be the D (6 bases). V lost 1 base to trimming and J lost 3 bases, with 14 bases between them. The germline CDR1 and CDR2 sequences are SNHLY and FYNNEI. The CDR3 spans 16 residues. The variable domain in full, with the rest retrieved from reference TRBV2 and TRBJ2-3, is EPEVTQTPSHQVTQMGQEVILRCVPISNHLYFYWYRQILGQKVEFLVSFYNNEISEKSEIFDDQFSVERPDGSNFTLKIRSTKLEDSAMYFCASSEGVAGRTDTQYFGPGTRLTVL.

This clonotype was observed a handful of times. The chain recombines TRBV6-2 or TRBV6-3 with TRBJ2-7; TRBD2 is a possible D gene (5 bases). CDR3 size: 13 residues. V was clipped by 7 bases and J by 6 bases, with 16 bases between them. Germline lookup yields CDR1 MNHEY and CDR2 SVGEGT. CDR3 bases: TGTGCCAGCATGGTTTCTAGCAGAGTCGAGCAGTACTTC. It encodes CASMVSSRVEQYF.

V is TRBV2 and J is TRBJ1-2; D ambiguous. V was pared by 4 bases and J by 6 bases, with 6 bases between. In germline, CDR1 is SNHLY, CDR2 FYNNEI. The CDR3 is 11 amino acids. CDR3 in amino acids: CASSVEDGYTF. The DNA of the CDR3 is TGTGCCAGCAGTGTAGAGGATGGCTACACCTTC. Using reference TRBV2 and TRBJ1-2 for the parts outside the CDR3, the full variable domain is EPEVTQTPSHQVTQMGQEVILRCVPISNHLYFYWYRQILGQKVEFLVSFYNNEISEKSEIFDDQFSVERPDGSNFTLKIRSTKLEDSAMYFCASSVEDGYTFGSGTRLTVV.

About this clonotype itself: Given a much more abundant clone one base away, this may be a read error. J is TRBJ2-1 and V is TRBV28; the D is unclear. CDR1 and CDR2 (germline): MDHEN, SYDVKM. The V gene lost 5 bases and the J gene lost 10 bases, with 18 bases spanning the gap. The CDR3 is 14 residues long. The CDR3 coding sequence is TGTGCCAGCAGTCGTGCGGCAGGCCCTGGGGAGCAGTTCTTC. Its protein is CASSRAAGPGEQFF.

J is TRBJ2-3 and V is TRBV28, with D hard to call. This CDR3 has 14 amino acids. The V end was cut by 8 bases, the J end by 1 base, with 13 bases between. Germline values: CDR1 MDHEN, CDR2 SYDVKM. This CDR3 is CASLSGVGTDTQYF. The CDR3 bases are TGTGCCAGCCTGAGTGGTGTCGGCACAGATACGCAGTATTTT. Based on the CDR3 plus reference TRBV28 and TRBJ2-3, the full variable domain is DVKVTQSSRYLVKRTGEKVFLECVQDMDHENMFWYRQDPGLGLRLIYFSYDVKMKEKGDIPEGYSVSREKKERFSLILESASTNQTSMYLCASLSGVGTDTQYFGPGTRLTVL.

V usage is TRBV27 and J usage is TRBJ2-1, with TRBD2 as a possible D gene (6 bases). The germline CDR1 and CDR2 sequences are MNHEY and SMNVEV (reference sequence). The CDR3 is 16 amino acids. V lost 7 bases and J lost 1, with 17 bases in between. CDR3 DNA: TGTGCCAGCAAAAAGGAGGGCAGGGCTTCCTACAATGAGCAGTTCTTC. Translation gives CASKKEGRASYNEQFF.

In this sample, this clonotype turned up many times. V and J are TRBV6-1 and TRBJ1-1; D is uncertain. This CDR3 is built from 13 residues. V lost 8 bases, J lost 1 base, and 11 bases lay in between. Germline loops: CDR1 MNHNS, CDR2 SASEGT. CDR3 protein: CASSRLPNTEAFF. CDR3 bases: TGTGCCAGCTCCCGCCTACCGAACACTGAAGCTTTCTTT.

In this sample, this clonotype turned up many times. The chain uses TRBV28 and TRBJ2-1; 8 bases map to TRBD2. The germline CDR1 and CDR2 sequences are MDHEN and SYDVKM. This CDR3 region has 14 residues. V was clipped by 8 bases and J by 3 bases; unmatched bases: 6. CDR3 residues: CASHGTRRYNEQFF. CDR3 DNA sequence: TGTGCCAGCCACGGGACTAGACGCTACAATGAGCAGTTCTTC.

This chain uses TRBV19 with TRBJ1-5, with 7 bases matching TRBD1. The CDR3 contains 14 residues. Looked up from germline, CDR1 is LNHDA and CDR2 is SQIVND (reference sequence). Germline trimming cut 5 bases from V and 3 bases from J; bases unmatched to any gene: 4. CDR3 region: CASSVQGDNQPQHF. CDR3 in DNA: TGTGCCAGTAGTGTCCAGGGGGACAATCAGCCCCAGCATTTT.

The chain combines TRBV24-1 with TRBJ2-3; D uncertain. CDR1 KGHDR and CDR2 SFDVKD come from the germline V gene. Trimming pared 4 bases from V and 0 bases from J, leaving 10 bases between. CDR3 length: 15 amino acids. CDR3 region: CATSDQPDSTDTQYF. The DNA for the CDR3 is TGTGCCACCAGTGACCAACCGGACAGCACAGATACGCAGTATTTT.

In this sample, this clonotype turned up many times. The genes are TRBV7-8 and TRBJ2-4, with D perhaps TRBD1 (5 bases). Trimming removed 3 bases from V and 5 bases from J, with 8 bases in between. The CDR3 runs to 13 residues. Germline assignment: CDR1 SGHVS and CDR2 FQNEAQ. For the CDR3, the DNA is TGTGCCAGCAGCTTCGGCAGGGAAAACATTCAGTACTTC. Translation: CASSFGRENIQYF.

The rearrangement links TRBV6-1 to TRBJ2-3, with a possible D match to TRBD1 (6 bases). The ends were cut back, 11 bases at V and 5 bases at J, with 20 bases in the middle. The CDR3 is 14 amino acids. Germline CDR1 is MNHNS and CDR2 is SASEGT. CDR3 coding DNA: TGTGCCTCCCGACAGGATGATCGGAGAGATACGCAGTATTTT. Amino acid sequence: CASRQDDRRDTQYF.

This clonotype was observed at least ten times. This rearrangement joins TRBV28 to TRBJ2-7, with 9 nucleotides matching TRBD1. Germline CDR1 MDHEN, CDR2 SYDVKM. The CDR3 totals 14 residues. The V segment lost 4 bases and the J segment 2 bases; nucleotides outside the gene matches: 3. The CDR3 bases are TGTGCCAGCAGTTCGGGACAGGGAACCTACGAGCAGTACTTC. Translating gives CASSSGQGTYEQYF.

This clonotype was seen only a few times. CDR3 in amino acids: CATSEGRGAGASSYEQYF. The CDR3 nucleotides read TGTGCCACCAGTGAGGGAAGAGGAGCGGGGGCTAGCTCCTACGAGCAGTACTTC. The V and J genes are TRBV24-1 and TRBJ2-7; TRBD2 matches 8 bases. The CDR3 is made up of 18 amino acids. The germline V gene encodes CDR1 KGHDR and CDR2 SFDVKD. V shed 4 bases and J 0 bases; nucleotides not matched to a gene: 13.